This T cell receptor beta chain stems from a study of response to subunit inactivated influenza vaccine. General study findings and limits: Authors proposed each seasonal influenza vaccination draws in few new T cells.

Using its own MiXCR run on the RT-PCR reads, TCRdb lists one record per CDR3 protein. The sample comprises about 520,000 distinct CDR3 sequences, roughly 27% of which are singletons, and 1.5% to 2% rests with the top ten. As to this clonotype: Its antigen is currently unknown.

Sequenced material: CD4+ T cells sorted from PBMCs, taken around 5 days after vaccination. The TCR comes from a man aged 45-65 years who received an inactivated influenza vaccine.

CDR3 sequence: CSDQGPGTDTQYF. CDR3 coding DNA: TGCAGTGACCAGGGACCTGGCACAGATACGCAGTATTTT. The chain has TRBV20-1 and TRBJ2-3, with D possibly being TRBD1 or TRBD2 (5 bases each). V was cut by 7 bases and J by 1 base, with 12 bases left in between. The CDR3 is 13 residues long. CDR1 and CDR2 (germline): DFQATT, SNEGSKA (reference sequence).